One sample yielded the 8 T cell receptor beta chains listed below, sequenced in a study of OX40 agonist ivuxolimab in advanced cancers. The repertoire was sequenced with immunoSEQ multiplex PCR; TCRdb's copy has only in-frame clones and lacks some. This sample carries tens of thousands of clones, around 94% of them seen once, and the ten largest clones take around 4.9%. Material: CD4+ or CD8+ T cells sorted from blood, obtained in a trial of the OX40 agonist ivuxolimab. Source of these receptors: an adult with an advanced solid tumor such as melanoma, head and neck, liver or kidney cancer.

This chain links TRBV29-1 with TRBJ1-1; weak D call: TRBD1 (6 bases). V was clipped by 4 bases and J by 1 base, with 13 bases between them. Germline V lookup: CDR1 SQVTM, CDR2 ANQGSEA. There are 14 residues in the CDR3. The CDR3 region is CSVVQGFTNTEAFF. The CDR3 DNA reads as TGCAGCGTTGTCCAGGGGTTTACGAACACTGAAGCTTTCTTT. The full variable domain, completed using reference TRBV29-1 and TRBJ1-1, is SAVISQKPSRDICQRGTSLTIQCQVDSQVTMMFWYRQQPGQSLTLIATANQGSEATYESGFVIDKFPISRPNLTFSTLTVSNMSPEDSSIYLCSVVQGFTNTEAFFGQGTRLTVV.

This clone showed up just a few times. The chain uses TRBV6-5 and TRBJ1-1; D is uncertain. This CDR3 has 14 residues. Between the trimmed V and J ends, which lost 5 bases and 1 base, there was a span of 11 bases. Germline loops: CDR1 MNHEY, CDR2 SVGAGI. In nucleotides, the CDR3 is TGTGCCAGCAGTATCCAATCGAAGAACACTGAAGCTTTCTTT. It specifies CASSIQSKNTEAFF.

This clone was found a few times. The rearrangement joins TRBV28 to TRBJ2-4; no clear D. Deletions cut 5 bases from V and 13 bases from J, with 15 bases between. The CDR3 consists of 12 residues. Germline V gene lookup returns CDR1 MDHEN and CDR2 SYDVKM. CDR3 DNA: TGTGCCAGCAGTACATCCCCACACGGACAGTACTTC. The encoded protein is CASSTSPHGQYF.

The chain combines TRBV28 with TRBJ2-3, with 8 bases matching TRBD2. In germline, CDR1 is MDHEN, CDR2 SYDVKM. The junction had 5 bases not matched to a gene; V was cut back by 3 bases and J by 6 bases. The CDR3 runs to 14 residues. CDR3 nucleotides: TGTGCCAGCAGTTTTGGCGGGGGGAGGGATACGCAGTATTTT. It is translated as CASSFGGGRDTQYF.

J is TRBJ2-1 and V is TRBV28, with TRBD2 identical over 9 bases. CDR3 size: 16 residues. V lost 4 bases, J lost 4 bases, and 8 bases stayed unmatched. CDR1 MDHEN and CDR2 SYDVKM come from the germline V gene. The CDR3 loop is CASSSYLAGNYNEQFF. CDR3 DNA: TGTGCCAGCAGTTCTTATCTAGCGGGAAATTACAATGAGCAGTTCTTC.

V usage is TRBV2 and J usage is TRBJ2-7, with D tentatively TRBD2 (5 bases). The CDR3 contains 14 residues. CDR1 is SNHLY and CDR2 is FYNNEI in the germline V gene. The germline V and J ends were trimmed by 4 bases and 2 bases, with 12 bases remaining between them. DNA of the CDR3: TGTGCCAGCAGTGTTGGCAGGAGGACCTACGAGCAGTACTTC. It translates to CASSVGRRTYEQYF.

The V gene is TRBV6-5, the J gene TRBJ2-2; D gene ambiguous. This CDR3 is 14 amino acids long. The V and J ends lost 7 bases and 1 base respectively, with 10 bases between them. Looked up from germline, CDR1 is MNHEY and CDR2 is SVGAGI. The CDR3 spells CASTPRVNTGELFF. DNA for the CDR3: TGTGCCAGCACCCCCCGGGTGAACACCGGGGAGCTGTTTTTT.

Here the CDR3 DNA reads TGTGCCAGCAGTGAATATAACAGGGTCGCGACCGGGGAGCTGTTTTTT. It is translated as CASSEYNRVATGELFF. The rearrangement uses TRBV25-1 and TRBJ2-2; TRBD1 is a possible D gene (6 bases). The V end was cut by 0 bases, the J end by 5 bases, with 13 bases between. Germline V gene sequence: CDR1 MGHDK, CDR2 SYGVNS. The CDR3 loop spans 16 amino acids.